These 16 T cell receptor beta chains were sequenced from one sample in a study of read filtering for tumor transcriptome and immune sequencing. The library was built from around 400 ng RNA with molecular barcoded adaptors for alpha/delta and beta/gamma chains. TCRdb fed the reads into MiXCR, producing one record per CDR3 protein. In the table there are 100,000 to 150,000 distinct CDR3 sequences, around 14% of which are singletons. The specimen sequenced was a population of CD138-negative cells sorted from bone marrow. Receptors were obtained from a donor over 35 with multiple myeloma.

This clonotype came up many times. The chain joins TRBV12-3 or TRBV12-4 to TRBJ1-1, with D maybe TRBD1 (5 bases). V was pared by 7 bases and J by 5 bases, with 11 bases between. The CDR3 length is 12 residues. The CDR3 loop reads CASTEGRTEAFF. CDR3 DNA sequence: TGTGCCAGCACCGAGGGGAGAACTGAAGCTTTCTTT.

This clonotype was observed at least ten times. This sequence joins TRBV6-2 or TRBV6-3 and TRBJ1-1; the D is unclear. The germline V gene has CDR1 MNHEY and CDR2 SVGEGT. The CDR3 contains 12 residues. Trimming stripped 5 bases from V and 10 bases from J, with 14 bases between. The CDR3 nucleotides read TGTGCCAGCAGTCCCTCTATCAGTGGAGCTTTCTTT. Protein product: CASSPSISGAFF.

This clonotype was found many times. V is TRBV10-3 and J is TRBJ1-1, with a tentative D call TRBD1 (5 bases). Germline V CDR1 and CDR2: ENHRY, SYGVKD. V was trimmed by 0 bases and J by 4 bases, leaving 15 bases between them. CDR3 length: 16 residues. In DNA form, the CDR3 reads TGTGCCATCAGTGAGTCGAGTTGGGGGGGAGGCACTGAAGCTTTCTTT. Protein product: CAISESSWGGGTEAFF.

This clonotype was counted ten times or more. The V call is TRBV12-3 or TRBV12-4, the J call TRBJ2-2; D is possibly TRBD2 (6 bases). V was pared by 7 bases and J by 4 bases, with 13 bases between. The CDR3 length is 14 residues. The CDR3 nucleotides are TGTGCCAGCAAACCTATAGCGGTCACCGGGGAGCTGTTTTTT. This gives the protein CASKPIAVTGELFF.

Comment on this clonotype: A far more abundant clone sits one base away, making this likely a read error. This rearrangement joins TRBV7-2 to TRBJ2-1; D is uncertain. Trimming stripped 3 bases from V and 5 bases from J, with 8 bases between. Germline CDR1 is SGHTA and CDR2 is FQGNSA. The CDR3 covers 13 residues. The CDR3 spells CASSLARHNEQFF. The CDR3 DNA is TGTGCCAGCAGCTTGGCCCGCCACAATGAGCAGTTCTTC.

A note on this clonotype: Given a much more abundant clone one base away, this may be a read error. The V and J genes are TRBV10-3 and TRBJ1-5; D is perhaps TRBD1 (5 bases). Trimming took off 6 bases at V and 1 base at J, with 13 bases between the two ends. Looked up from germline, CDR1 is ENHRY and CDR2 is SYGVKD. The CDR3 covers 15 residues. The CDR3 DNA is TGTGCCATCAGCTGGGCAGGGAACAGCAATCAGCCCCAGCATTTT. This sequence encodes CAISWAGNSNQPQHF.

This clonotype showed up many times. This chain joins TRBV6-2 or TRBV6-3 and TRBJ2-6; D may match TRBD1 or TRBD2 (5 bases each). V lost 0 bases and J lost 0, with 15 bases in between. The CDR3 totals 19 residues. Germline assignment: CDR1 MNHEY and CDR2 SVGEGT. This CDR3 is CASSYSFMGRVSGANVLTF. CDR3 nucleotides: TGTGCCAGCAGTTACTCCTTTATGGGACGCGTCTCTGGGGCCAACGTCCTGACTTTC.

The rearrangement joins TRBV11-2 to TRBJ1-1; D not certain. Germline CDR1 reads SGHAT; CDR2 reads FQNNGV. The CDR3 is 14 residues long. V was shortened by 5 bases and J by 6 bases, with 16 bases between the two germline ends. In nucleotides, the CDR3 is TGTGCCAGCAGCCAAGAGGCGGTGTTGGCTGAAGCTTTCTTT. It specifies CASSQEAVLAEAFF.

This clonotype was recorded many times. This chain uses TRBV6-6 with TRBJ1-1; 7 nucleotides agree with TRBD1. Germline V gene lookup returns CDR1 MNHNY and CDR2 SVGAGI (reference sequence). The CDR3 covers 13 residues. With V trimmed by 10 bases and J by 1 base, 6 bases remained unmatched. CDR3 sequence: CATQQGWNTEAFF. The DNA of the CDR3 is TGTGCCACCCAACAGGGGTGGAACACTGAAGCTTTCTTT.

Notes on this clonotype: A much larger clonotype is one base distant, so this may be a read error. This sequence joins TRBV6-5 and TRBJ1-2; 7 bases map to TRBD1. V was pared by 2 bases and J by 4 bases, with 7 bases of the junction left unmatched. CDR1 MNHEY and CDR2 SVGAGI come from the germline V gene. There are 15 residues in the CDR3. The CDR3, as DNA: TGTGCCAGCAGTTACGGGGGACAGACTAGCTATGGCTACACCTTC. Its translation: CASSYGGQTSYGYTF.

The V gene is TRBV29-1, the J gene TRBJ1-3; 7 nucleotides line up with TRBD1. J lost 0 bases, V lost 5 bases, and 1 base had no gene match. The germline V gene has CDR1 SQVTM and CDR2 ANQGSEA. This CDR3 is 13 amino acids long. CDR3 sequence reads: CSVRDSSGNTIYF. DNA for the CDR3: TGCAGCGTTAGGGACAGCTCTGGAAACACCATATATTTT.

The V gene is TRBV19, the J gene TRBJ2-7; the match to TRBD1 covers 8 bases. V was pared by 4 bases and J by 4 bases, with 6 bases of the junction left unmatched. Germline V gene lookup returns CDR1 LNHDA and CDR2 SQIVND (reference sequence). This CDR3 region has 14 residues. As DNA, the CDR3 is TGTGCCAGTAGTAACGTCGACAGGGGTTACGAGCAGTACTTC. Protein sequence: CASSNVDRGYEQYF.

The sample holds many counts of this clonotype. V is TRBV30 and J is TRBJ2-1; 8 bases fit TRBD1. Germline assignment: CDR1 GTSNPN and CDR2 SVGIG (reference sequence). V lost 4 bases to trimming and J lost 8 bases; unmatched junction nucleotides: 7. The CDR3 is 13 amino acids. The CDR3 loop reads CAWNRGVRDEQFF. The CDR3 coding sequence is TGTGCCTGGAACAGGGGGGTTAGGGATGAGCAGTTCTTC.

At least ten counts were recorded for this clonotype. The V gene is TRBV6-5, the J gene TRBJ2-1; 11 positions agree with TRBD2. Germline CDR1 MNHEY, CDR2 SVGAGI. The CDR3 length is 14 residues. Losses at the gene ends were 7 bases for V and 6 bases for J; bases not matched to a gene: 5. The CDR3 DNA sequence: TGTGCCAGCACTACCGGGACTAGCGGCAATGAGCAGTTCTTC. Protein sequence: CASTTGTSGNEQFF.

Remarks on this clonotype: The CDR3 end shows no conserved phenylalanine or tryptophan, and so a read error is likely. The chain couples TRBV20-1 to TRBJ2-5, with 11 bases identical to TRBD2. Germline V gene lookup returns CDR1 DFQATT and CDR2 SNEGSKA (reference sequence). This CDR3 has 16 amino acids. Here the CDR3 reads CSLQRFSSGRKETQYS. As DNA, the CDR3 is TGCAGTCTCCAACGCTTTTCTAGCGGGAGGAAGGAGACTCAGTACTCC.

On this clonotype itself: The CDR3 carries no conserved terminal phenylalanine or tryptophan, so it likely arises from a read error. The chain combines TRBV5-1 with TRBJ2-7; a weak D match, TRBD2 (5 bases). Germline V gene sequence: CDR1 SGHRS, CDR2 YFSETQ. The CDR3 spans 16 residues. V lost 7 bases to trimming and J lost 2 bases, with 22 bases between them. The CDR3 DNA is TGCGCCAGCTCAGTAACGGGGTTCGGAACTCCCTACGAGCAGTACTCC. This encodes CASSVTGFGTPYEQYS.